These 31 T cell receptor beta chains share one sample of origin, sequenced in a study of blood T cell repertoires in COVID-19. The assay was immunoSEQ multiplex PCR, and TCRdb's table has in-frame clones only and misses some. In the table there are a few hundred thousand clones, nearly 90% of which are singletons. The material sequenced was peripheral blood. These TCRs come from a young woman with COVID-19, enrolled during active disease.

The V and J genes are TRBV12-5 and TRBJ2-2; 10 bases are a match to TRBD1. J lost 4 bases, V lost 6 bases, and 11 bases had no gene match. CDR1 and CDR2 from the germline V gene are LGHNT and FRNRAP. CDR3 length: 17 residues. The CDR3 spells CASGAGDRGLGTGELFF. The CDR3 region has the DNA TGTGCTAGTGGGGCTGGGGACAGGGGACTGGGCACCGGGGAGCTGTTTTTT.

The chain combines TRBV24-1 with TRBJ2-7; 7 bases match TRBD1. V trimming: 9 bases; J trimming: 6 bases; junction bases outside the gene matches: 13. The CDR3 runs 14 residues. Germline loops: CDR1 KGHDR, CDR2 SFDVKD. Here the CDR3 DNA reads TGTGCCACCGCTGATATTAACAGGGGTGGCGAGCAGTACTTC. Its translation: CATADINRGGEQYF.

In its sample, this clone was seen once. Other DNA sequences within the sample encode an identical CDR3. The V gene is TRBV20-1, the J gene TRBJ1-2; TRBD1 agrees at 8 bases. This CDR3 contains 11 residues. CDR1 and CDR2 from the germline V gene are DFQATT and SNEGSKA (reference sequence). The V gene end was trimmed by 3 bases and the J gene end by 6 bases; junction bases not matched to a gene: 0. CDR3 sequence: CSARGQDGYTF. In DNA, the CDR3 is TGCAGTGCTAGGGGACAGGATGGCTACACCTTC.

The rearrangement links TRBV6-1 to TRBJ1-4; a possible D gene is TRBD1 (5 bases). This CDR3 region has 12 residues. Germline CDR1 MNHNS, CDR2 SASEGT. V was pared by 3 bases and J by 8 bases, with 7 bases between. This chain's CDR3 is CASSEGGEKLFF. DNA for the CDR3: TGTGCCAGCAGTGAGGGGGGGGAAAAACTGTTTTTT.

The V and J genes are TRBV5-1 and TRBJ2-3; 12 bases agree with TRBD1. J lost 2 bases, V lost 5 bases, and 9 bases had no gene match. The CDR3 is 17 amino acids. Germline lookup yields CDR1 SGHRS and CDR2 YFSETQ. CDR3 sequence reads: CASSHKPGQGATDTQYF. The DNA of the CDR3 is TGCGCCAGCAGTCACAAACCGGGACAGGGGGCCACAGATACGCAGTATTTT.

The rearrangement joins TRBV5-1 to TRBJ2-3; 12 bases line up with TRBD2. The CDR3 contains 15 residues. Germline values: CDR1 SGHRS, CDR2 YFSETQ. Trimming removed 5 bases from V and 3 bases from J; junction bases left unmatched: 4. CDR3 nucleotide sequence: TGCGCCAGCAGTTCCGGGACTAGCGGGACAGATACGCAGTATTTT. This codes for CASSSGTSGTDTQYF.

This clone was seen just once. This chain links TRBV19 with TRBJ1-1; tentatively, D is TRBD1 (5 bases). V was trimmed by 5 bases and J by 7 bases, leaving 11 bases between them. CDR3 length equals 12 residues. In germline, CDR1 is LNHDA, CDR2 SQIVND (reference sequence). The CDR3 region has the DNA TGTGCCAGTAGTCTCCGACAGTTTGAAGCTTTCTTT. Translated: CASSLRQFEAFF.

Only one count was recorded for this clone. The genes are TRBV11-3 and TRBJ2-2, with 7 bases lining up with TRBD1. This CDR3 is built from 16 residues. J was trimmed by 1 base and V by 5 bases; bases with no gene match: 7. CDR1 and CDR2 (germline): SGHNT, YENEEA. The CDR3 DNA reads TGTGCCAGCAGCCACCGACAGGGCCAGAACACCGGGGAGCTGTTTTTT. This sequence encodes CASSHRQGQNTGELFF.

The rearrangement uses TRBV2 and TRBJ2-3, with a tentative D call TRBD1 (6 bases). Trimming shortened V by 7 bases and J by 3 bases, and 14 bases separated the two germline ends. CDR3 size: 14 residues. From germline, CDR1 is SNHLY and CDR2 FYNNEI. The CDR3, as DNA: TGTGCCAGCAACGAACAGGGATCGACAGATACGCAGTATTTT. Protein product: CASNEQGSTDTQYF.

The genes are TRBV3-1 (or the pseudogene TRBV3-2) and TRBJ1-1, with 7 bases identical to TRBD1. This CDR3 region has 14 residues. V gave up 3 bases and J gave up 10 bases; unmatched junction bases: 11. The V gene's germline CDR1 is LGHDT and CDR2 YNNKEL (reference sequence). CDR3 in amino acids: CASSHKPGQWGAFF. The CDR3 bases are TGTGCCAGCAGCCACAAACCGGGACAGTGGGGAGCTTTCTTT.

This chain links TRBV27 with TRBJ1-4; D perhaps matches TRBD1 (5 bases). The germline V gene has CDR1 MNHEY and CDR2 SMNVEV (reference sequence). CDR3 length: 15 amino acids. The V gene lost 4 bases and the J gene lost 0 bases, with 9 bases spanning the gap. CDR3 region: CASSYRGATNEKLFF. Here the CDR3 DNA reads TGTGCCAGCAGTTATAGGGGTGCAACTAATGAAAAACTGTTTTTT.

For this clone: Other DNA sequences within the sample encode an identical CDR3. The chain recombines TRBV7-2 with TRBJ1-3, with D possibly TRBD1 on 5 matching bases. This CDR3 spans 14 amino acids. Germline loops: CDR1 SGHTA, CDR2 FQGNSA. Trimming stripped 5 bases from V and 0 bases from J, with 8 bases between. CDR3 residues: CASSLDSSGNTIYF. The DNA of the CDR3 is TGTGCCAGCAGCCTAGACAGCTCTGGAAACACCATATATTTT.

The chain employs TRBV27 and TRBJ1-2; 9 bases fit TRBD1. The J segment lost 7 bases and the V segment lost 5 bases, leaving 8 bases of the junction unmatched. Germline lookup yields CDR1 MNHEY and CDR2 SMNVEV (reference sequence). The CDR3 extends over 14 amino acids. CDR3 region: CASSTRTGERGYTF. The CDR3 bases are TGTGCCAGCAGTACCCGGACAGGGGAACGTGGCTACACCTTC.

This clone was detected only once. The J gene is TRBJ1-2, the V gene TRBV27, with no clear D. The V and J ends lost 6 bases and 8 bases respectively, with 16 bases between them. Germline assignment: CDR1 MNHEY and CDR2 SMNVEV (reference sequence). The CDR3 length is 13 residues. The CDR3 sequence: CASSPTLRVGYTF. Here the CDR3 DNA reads TGTGCCAGCAGCCCGACCCTTCGGGTCGGCTACACCTTC.

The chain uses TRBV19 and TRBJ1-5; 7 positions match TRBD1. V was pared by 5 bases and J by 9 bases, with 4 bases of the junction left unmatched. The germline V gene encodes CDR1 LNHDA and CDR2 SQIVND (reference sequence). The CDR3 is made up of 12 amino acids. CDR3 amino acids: CASSDRARPQHF. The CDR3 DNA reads TGTGCCAGTAGTGACAGGGCTCGGCCCCAGCATTTT.

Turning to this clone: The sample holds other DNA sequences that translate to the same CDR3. CDR3 DNA: TGTGCCAGCAGCGAGGACAGTTCCTACGAGCAGTACTTC. Its translation is CASSEDSSYEQYF. The chain combines TRBV9 with TRBJ2-7; possibly TRBD1 for D (6 bases). The CDR3 runs 13 residues. The V end was cut by 3 bases, the J end by 1 base, with 8 bases between. Germline-derived CDR1 and CDR2 are SGDLS and YYNGEE.

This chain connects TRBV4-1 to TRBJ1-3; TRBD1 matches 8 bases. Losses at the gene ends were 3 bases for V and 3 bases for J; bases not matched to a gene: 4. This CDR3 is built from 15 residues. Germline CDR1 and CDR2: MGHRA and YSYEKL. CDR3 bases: TGCGCCAGCAGCCAGGGACAGGCTTATGGAAACACCATATATTTT. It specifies CASSQGQAYGNTIYF.

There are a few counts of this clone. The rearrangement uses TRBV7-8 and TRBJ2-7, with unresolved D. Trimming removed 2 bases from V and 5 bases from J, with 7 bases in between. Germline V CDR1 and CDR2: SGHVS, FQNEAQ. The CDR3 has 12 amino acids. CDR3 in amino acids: CASSLLGHEQYF. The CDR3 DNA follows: TGTGCCAGCAGCTTACTAGGCCACGAGCAGTACTTC.

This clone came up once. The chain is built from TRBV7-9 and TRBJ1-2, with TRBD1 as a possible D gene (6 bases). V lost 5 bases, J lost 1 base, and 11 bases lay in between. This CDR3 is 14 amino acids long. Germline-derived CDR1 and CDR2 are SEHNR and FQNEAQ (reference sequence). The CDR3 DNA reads TGTGCCAGCAGCATATGGACAGATAACTATGGCTACACCTTC. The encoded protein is CASSIWTDNYGYTF.

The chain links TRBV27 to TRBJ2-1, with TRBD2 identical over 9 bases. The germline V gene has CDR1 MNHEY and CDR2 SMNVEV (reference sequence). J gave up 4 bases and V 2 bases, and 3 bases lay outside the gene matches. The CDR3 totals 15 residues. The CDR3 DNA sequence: TGTGCCAGCAGTTTACTAGCGGGGAAGTACAATGAGCAGTTCTTC. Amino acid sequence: CASSLLAGKYNEQFF.

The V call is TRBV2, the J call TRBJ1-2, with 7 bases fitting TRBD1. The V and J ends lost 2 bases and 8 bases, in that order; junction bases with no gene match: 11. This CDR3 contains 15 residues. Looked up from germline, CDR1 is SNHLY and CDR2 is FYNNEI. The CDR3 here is CASSETGTAFNGYTF. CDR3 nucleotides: TGTGCCAGCAGTGAAACCGGGACAGCCTTCAACGGCTACACCTTC.

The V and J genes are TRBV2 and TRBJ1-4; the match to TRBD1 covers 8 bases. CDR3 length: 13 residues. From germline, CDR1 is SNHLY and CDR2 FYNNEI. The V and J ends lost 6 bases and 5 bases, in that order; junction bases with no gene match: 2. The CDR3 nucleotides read TGTGCCAGCAGGGGGGACAGGAATGAAAAACTGTTTTTT. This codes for CASRGDRNEKLFF.

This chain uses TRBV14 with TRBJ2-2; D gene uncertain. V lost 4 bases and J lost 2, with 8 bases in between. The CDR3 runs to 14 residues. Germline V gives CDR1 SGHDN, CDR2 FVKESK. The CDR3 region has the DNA TGTGCCAGCAGCCGAAGCTCAAACACCGGGGAGCTGTTTTTT. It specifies CASSRSSNTGELFF.

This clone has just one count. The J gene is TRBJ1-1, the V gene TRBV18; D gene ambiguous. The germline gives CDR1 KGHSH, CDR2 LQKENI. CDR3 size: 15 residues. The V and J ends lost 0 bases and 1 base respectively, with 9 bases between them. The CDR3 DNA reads TGTGCCAGCTCACCACCGGCGGCTGGGAACACTGAAGCTTTCTTT. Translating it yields CASSPPAAGNTEAFF.

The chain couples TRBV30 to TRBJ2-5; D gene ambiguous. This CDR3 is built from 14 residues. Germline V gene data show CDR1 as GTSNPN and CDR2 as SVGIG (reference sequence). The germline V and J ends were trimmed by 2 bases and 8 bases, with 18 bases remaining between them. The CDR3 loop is CAWSLTVSLQTQYF. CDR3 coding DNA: TGTGCCTGGAGTCTAACAGTCAGCCTACAAACCCAGTACTTC. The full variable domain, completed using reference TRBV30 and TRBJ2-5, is SQTIHQWPATLVQPVGSPLSLECTVEGTSNPNLYWYRQAAGRGLQLLFYSVGIGQISSEVPQNLSASRPQDRQFILSSKKLLLSDSGFYLCAWSLTVSLQTQYFGPGTRLLVL.

The CDR3 here is CASQGASYNEQFF. CDR3 DNA sequence: TGTGCCAGCCAGGGGGCGTCCTACAATGAGCAGTTCTTC. The V call is TRBV2, the J call TRBJ2-1, with 8 bases identical to TRBD1. V was pared by 8 bases and J by 1 base, with 1 base of the junction left unmatched. The CDR3 has 13 amino acids. Germline values: CDR1 SNHLY, CDR2 FYNNEI.

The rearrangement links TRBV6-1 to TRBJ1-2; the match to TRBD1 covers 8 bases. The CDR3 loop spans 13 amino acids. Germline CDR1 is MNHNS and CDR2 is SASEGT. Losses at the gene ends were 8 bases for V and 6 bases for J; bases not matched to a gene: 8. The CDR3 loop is CASRRQGMNGYTF. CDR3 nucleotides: TGTGCCAGCCGTAGACAGGGGATGAATGGCTACACCTTC.

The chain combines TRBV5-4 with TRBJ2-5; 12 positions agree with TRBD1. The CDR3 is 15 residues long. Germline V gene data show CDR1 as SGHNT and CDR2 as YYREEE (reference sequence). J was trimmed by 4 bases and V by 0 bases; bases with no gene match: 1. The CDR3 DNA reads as TGTGCCAGCAGCTTGGGGGGACAGGGGGCAGAGACCCAGTACTTC. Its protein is CASSLGGQGAETQYF.

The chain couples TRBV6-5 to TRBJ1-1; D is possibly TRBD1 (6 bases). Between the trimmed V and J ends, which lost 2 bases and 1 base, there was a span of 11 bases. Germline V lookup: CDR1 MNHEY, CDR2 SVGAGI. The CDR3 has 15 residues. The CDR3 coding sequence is TGTGCCAGCAGTTACACTGCACAGGGGAACACTGAAGCTTTCTTT. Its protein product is CASSYTAQGNTEAFF.

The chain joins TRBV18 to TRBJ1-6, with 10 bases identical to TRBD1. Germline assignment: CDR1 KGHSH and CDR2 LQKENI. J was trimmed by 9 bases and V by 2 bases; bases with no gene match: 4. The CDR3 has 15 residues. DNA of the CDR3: TGTGCCAGCTCACCAGACAGGGGGCGCAGTTCACCCCTCCACTTT. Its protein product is CASSPDRGRSSPLHF.

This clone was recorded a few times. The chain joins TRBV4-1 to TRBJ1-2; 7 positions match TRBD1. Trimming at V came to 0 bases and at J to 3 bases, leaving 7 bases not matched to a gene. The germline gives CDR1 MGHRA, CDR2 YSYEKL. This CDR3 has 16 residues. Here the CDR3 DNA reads TGCGCCAGCAGCCAAGATGGTGCCAGGGGGGACTATGGCTACACCTTC. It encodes CASSQDGARGDYGYTF.